Shown below are 32 T cell receptor beta chains from a single sample sequenced in a study of T cell repertoires in cytomegalovirus infection (dated by TCRdb to the late 2010s). TCRdb lists the instrument as Illumina HiSeq 1500. TCRdb reprocessing: public reads trimmed at Q25 with fastp, clones called with MiXCR, in-frame beta chains kept. Identical CDR3 proteins give one entry, which carries the most common genes and DNA. The sample table shows 210,000 or so distinct CDR3 sequences, and 6% to 8% are seen once. The ten largest clonotypes hold under 7.5% of the sample. Sequencing was carried out using PBMCs. These receptors all come from a human donor in good health (CMV status not recorded). Some clones in this sample may be carry-over from other donors' samples.

This clonotype showed up many times. The chain joins TRBV29-1 to TRBJ2-5; 9 nucleotides align to TRBD2. Looked up from germline, CDR1 is SQVTM and CDR2 is ANQGSEA. Losses at the gene ends were 6 bases for V and 5 bases for J; bases not matched to a gene: 7. CDR3 length: 13 amino acids. The DNA of the CDR3 is TGCAGCGTCGAGGGACTAGCCCGGGAGACCCAGTACTTC. Translated: CSVEGLARETQYF.

This clonotype was seen repeatedly, ten times or more. The chain links TRBV6-2 or TRBV6-3 to TRBJ2-5, with D unresolved. Germline lookup yields CDR1 MNHEY and CDR2 SVGEGT. V gave up 4 bases and J gave up 4 bases, with 10 bases separating them. The CDR3 loop spans 13 amino acids. CDR3 sequence reads: CASSWLTGETQYF. The DNA of the CDR3 is TGTGCCAGCAGTTGGCTGACGGGAGAGACCCAGTACTTC.

This clonotype was observed at least ten times. The chain joins TRBV29-1 to TRBJ1-1; TRBD1 matches 8 bases. Germline CDR1 is SQVTM and CDR2 is ANQGSEA. J gave up 1 base and V 6 bases, and 7 bases lay outside the gene matches. There are 14 residues in the CDR3. The CDR3 protein is CSVKITGGNTEAFF. CDR3 DNA: TGCAGCGTCAAAATTACAGGGGGGAACACTGAAGCTTTCTTT.

At least ten counts were recorded for this clonotype. The chain couples TRBV7-2 to TRBJ2-7, with D possibly being TRBD2 (6 bases). The V end lost 1 base, the J end lost 0 bases, and 7 bases lay between the germline ends. The CDR3 has 14 amino acids. The V gene's germline CDR1 is SGHTA and CDR2 FQGNSA. The CDR3 spells CASSLGTISYEQYF. Here the CDR3 DNA reads TGTGCCAGCAGCTTAGGGACTATCTCCTACGAGCAGTACTTC.

Many counts were recorded for this clonotype. The V call is TRBV20-1, the J call TRBJ1-5; possibly TRBD1 for D (5 bases). Between the trimmed V and J ends, which lost 1 base and 3 bases, there was a span of 10 bases. Germline V gives CDR1 DFQATT, CDR2 SNEGSKA (reference sequence). The CDR3 covers 14 residues. The CDR3 reads CSARVGTNNQPQHF. CDR3 sequence (DNA): TGCAGTGCTAGAGTTGGGACGAACAATCAGCCCCAGCATTTT.

This clonotype appeared many times. The V and J genes are TRBV20-1 and TRBJ1-5; 7 bases line up with TRBD1. The CDR3 length is 13 residues. CDR1 and CDR2 (germline): DFQATT, SNEGSKA (reference sequence). With V trimmed by 8 bases and J by 5 bases, 9 bases remained unmatched. CDR3 nucleotides: TGCAGTACTGACAGGGCGGGCGATCAGCCCCAGCATTTT. It translates to CSTDRAGDQPQHF.

This clonotype was counted at least ten times. The chain joins TRBV7-3 to TRBJ2-3; D may match TRBD1 or TRBD2 (5 bases each). The germline CDR1 and CDR2 sequences are SGHTA and FQGTGA. The CDR3 has 14 residues. The germline V and J ends were trimmed by 4 bases and 0 bases, with 8 bases remaining between them. This CDR3 is CASSSGRSTDTQYF. The CDR3 DNA reads as TGTGCCAGCAGCTCGGGACGAAGCACAGATACGCAGTATTTT.

This chain connects TRBV19 to TRBJ2-2, with TRBD2 matching 8 bases. V gave up 0 bases and J gave up 3 bases; unmatched junction bases: 6. This CDR3 spans 17 amino acids. Germline CDR1 LNHDA, CDR2 SQIVND (reference sequence). The CDR3 DNA is TGTGCCAGTAGTATAGAGAGAGGACTAGCAGACACCGGGGAGCTGTTTTTT. Its translation: CASSIERGLADTGELFF.

In this sample, this clonotype turned up many times. One junction end disagrees with the germline gene, perhaps due to a read error. This chain connects TRBV6-5 to TRBJ2-2; the D is unclear. The germline V gene has CDR1 MNHEY and CDR2 SVGAGI. There are 16 residues in the CDR3. DNA of the CDR3: TGTGCCAGCAGTCACTCCCGGGCCTTAGCCACCGGGGAGCTGTTTTTT. This gives the protein CASSHSRALATGELFF.

This clonotype showed up many times. The rearrangement links TRBV5-6 to TRBJ2-3, with TRBD2 matching over 11 bases. The CDR3 is made up of 14 amino acids. V shed 4 bases, J shed 7 bases, and the junction held 5 bases outside the gene matches. Germline CDR1 SGHDT, CDR2 YYEEEE. The CDR3 spells CASSLGTSGNTQYF. The CDR3 DNA follows: TGTGCCAGCAGCCTCGGGACTAGCGGCAATACGCAGTATTTT.

This clonotype has a count of ten or more. V is TRBV30 and J is TRBJ1-1; D is perhaps TRBD1 (6 bases). This CDR3 region has 13 residues. V dropped 0 bases and J dropped 10 bases, with 15 bases sitting between them. CDR1 is GTSNPN, CDR2 SVGIG, per germline (reference sequence). CDR3: CAWSVLQGSAAFF. The CDR3 DNA is TGTGCCTGGAGTGTTCTGCAGGGGAGCGCAGCTTTCTTT.

The chain combines TRBV24-1 with TRBJ2-3; D uncertain. The CDR3 consists of 16 residues. V lost 5 bases, J lost 5 bases, and 19 bases lay in between. Germline values: CDR1 KGHDR, CDR2 SFDVKD. As DNA, the CDR3 is TGTGCCACCAGTGGCAATTTCAACGGAAAAGGAGATACGCAGTATTTT. This sequence encodes CATSGNFNGKGDTQYF.

The chain employs TRBV5-4 and TRBJ1-2; D remains unclear. Germline CDR1 reads SGHNT; CDR2 reads YYREEE (reference sequence). The CDR3 loop spans 14 amino acids. Trimming pared 2 bases from V and 3 bases from J, leaving 11 bases between. The CDR3 here is CASSFGGKDYGYTF. The CDR3 coding sequence is TGTGCCAGCAGCTTCGGTGGGAAGGACTATGGCTACACCTTC.

This clonotype has a count of ten or more. The rearrangement joins TRBV28 to TRBJ2-7, with D perhaps matching TRBD1 (6 bases). The germline V gene encodes CDR1 MDHEN and CDR2 SYDVKM. Trimming shortened V by 6 bases and J by 2 bases, and 14 bases separated the two germline ends. There are 14 residues in the CDR3. The CDR3 nucleotides are TGTGCCAGCAGCCCCGGGACAAGAGCCTACGAGCAGTACTTC. Its protein product is CASSPGTRAYEQYF.

The J gene is TRBJ2-1, the V gene TRBV20-1; 8 bases agree with TRBD2. The CDR3 is 14 residues long. Germline lookup yields CDR1 DFQATT and CDR2 SNEGSKA (reference sequence). V lost 3 bases, J lost 8 bases, and 9 bases stayed unmatched. CDR3 sequence (DNA): TGCAGTGCTAGTGACGGGGGGGGTTTCGATGAGCAGTTCTTC. It encodes CSASDGGGFDEQFF.

This clonotype was detected ten times or more. The chain joins TRBV6-2 or TRBV6-3 to TRBJ1-3; 10 bases fit TRBD1. V shed 8 bases, J shed 3 bases, and the junction held 7 bases outside the gene matches. This CDR3 spans 15 amino acids. Germline V lookup: CDR1 MNHEY, CDR2 SVGEGT. CDR3 DNA sequence: TGTGCCAGCGAGGGACAGGGGACGTTTGGAAACACCATATATTTT. Protein: CASEGQGTFGNTIYF.

This clonotype was seen only a few times. The chain combines TRBV11-2 with TRBJ2-1; 9 positions match TRBD2. Germline CDR1 reads SGHAT; CDR2 reads FQNNGV. The CDR3 runs 17 residues. The V segment lost 1 base and the J segment 2 bases; nucleotides outside the gene matches: 6. CDR3 sequence reads: CASSLVGGGAPYNEQFF. In nucleotides, the CDR3 is TGTGCCAGCAGCTTAGTCGGCGGGGGGGCCCCCTACAATGAGCAGTTCTTC.

The chain combines TRBV28 with TRBJ2-3; D ambiguous. This CDR3 is built from 14 residues. Trimming cost V 5 bases and J 6 bases, with 15 bases left between them. Germline V gene sequence: CDR1 MDHEN, CDR2 SYDVKM. The CDR3 sequence is CASSLTADGDTQYF. CDR3 nucleotides: TGTGCCAGCAGTCTTACCGCGGACGGGGATACGCAGTATTTT.

The sample holds a few counts of this clonotype. V usage is TRBV20-1 and J usage is TRBJ2-4, with D perhaps matching TRBD2 (6 bases). V lost 0 bases and J lost 2, with 17 bases in between. This CDR3 region has 17 residues. The germline V gene has CDR1 DFQATT and CDR2 SNEGSKA (reference sequence). CDR3: CSARDLVGGISKNIQYF. The CDR3 DNA reads TGCAGTGCTAGAGATCTAGTAGGAGGGATTTCCAAAAACATTCAGTACTTC.

This chain connects TRBV10-3 to TRBJ2-5; D remains ambiguous. This CDR3 is 12 amino acids long. Trimming took off 6 bases at V and 4 bases at J, with 9 bases between the two ends. Germline V gene data show CDR1 as ENHRY and CDR2 as SYGVKD. For the CDR3, the DNA is TGTGCCATCAGCACGAAGGGAGAGACCCAGTACTTC. It codes for CAISTKGETQYF.

This clonotype was observed at least ten times. The chain combines TRBV4-2 with TRBJ2-2; the match to TRBD2 covers 8 bases. Germline trimming cut 1 base from V and 5 bases from J; bases unmatched to any gene: 3. Germline CDR1 is LGHNA and CDR2 is YNFKEQ. There are 15 residues in the CDR3. The CDR3 loop reads CASSQAGGPTGELFF. CDR3 coding DNA: TGTGCCAGCAGCCAAGCGGGGGGGCCGACCGGGGAGCTGTTTTTT.

This clonotype was recorded at least ten times. This chain links TRBV7-6 with TRBJ2-3; 8 positions match TRBD2. There are 16 residues in the CDR3. CDR1 is SGHVS and CDR2 is FNYEAQ in the germline V gene. The V gene end was trimmed by 0 bases and the J gene end by 1 base; junction bases not matched to a gene: 3. CDR3 nucleotides: TGTGCCAGCAGCTTAGCGGCAGCGGGGGGCACAGATACGCAGTATTTT. Translating gives CASSLAAAGGTDTQYF.

This clonotype was seen many times. The chain recombines TRBV7-9 with TRBJ2-1; 8 nucleotides align to TRBD2. The CDR3 is made up of 15 amino acids. Germline V gene data show CDR1 as SEHNR and CDR2 as FQNEAQ (reference sequence). V lost 0 bases, J lost 8 bases, and 6 bases stayed unmatched. The CDR3 here is CASSLAGKAGDEQFF. DNA for the CDR3: TGTGCCAGCAGCTTAGCGGGTAAAGCGGGGGATGAGCAGTTCTTC.

There are many counts of this clonotype. This chain joins TRBV3-1 and TRBJ2-1; a possible D gene is TRBD1 (6 bases). V was cut by 3 bases and J by 4 bases, with 13 bases left in between. This CDR3 spans 15 amino acids. Germline V CDR1 and CDR2: LGHDT, YNNKEL (reference sequence). CDR3 sequence reads: CASSQAPGAYNEQFF. The CDR3 nucleotides read TGTGCCAGCAGCCAGGCCCCAGGGGCATACAATGAGCAGTTCTTC.

The table lists this clonotype with many counts. V usage is TRBV23-1 and J usage is TRBJ2-3; TRBD1 matches at 8 bases. TRBV23-1 carries the ORF label, with uncertain function. The length of the CDR3 is 15 residues. Losses at the gene ends were 6 bases for V and 2 bases for J; bases not matched to a gene: 7. CDR3 bases: TGCGCCAGCAGCCAGGACAGGGTCTACACAGATACGCAGTATTTT. It codes for CASSQDRVYTDTQYF.

This clonotype has just one count. The rearrangement joins TRBV20-1 to TRBJ1-2; D not certain. V lost 6 bases to trimming and J lost 4 bases, with 15 bases between them. This CDR3 comprises 13 residues. The germline gives CDR1 DFQATT, CDR2 SNEGSKA (reference sequence). The CDR3 loop is CSARNSQIYGYTF. The CDR3 DNA sequence: TGCAGTGCCCGGAACAGTCAAATCTATGGCTACACCTTC.

This clonotype has ten or more counts. The chain uses TRBV11-3 and TRBJ2-4; D tentatively fits TRBD1 or TRBD2 (5 bases each). The CDR3 spans 13 residues. Germline lookup yields CDR1 SGHNT and CDR2 YENEEA. V dropped 3 bases and J dropped 5 bases, with 8 bases sitting between them. CDR3 sequence reads: CASSFRGENIQYF. CDR3 nucleotides: TGTGCCAGCAGCTTTCGGGGCGAAAACATTCAGTACTTC. The full variable domain, in which reference TRBV11-3 and TRBJ2-4 provide the parts outside the CDR3, is EAGVVQSPRYKIIEKKQPVAFWCNPISGHNTLYWYLQNLGQGPELLIRYENEEAVDDSQLPKDRFSAERLKGVDSTLKIQPAELGDSAVYLCASSFRGENIQYFGAGTRLSVL.

This clonotype has at least ten counts. The rearrangement joins TRBV2 to TRBJ1-4; a weak D match, TRBD1 (6 bases). Trimming pared 6 bases from V and 7 bases from J, leaving 15 bases between. The germline gives CDR1 SNHLY, CDR2 FYNNEI. This CDR3 has 14 amino acids. CDR3 region: CASREQGWGEKLFF. The CDR3 DNA is TGTGCCAGCAGGGAACAGGGTTGGGGTGAAAAACTGTTTTTT.

This clonotype was found many times. This sequence joins TRBV7-2 and TRBJ1-6; D is ambiguous. V lost 3 bases and J 8 bases, leaving 14 bases between the germline ends. CDR1 SGHTA and CDR2 FQGNSA come from the germline V gene. This CDR3 contains 15 residues. The CDR3 spells CASSFISSGHSPLHF. In DNA, the CDR3 is TGTGCCAGCAGCTTCATTTCTTCCGGACATTCACCCCTCCACTTT.

This clonotype has a count of ten or more. This chain joins TRBV7-2 and TRBJ1-1; no clear D gene. The CDR3 has 14 amino acids. In germline, CDR1 is SGHTA, CDR2 FQGNSA. V was cut by 2 bases and J by 2 bases, with 9 bases left in between. The CDR3 DNA sequence: TGTGCCAGCAGCTTAAGGCAGATAAACACTGAAGCTTTCTTT. Its translation: CASSLRQINTEAFF. Variable domain in full (rest from reference TRBV7-2 and TRBJ1-1): GAGVSQSPSNKVTEKGKDVELRCDPISGHTALYWYRQSLGQGLEFLIYFQGNSAPDKSGLPSDRFSAERTGGSVSTLTIQRTQQEDSAVYLCASSLRQINTEAFFGQGTRLTVV.

This clonotype was counted a few times. J is TRBJ2-7 and V is TRBV6-2 or TRBV6-3, with a tentative D call TRBD1 (7 bases). V shed 6 bases and J shed 2 bases, with 14 bases lying between them. Germline CDR1 is MNHEY and CDR2 is SVGEGT. The CDR3 runs to 14 residues. CDR3 DNA: TGTGCCAGCAGCAGGTCAGGGGGGCCCTACGAGCAGTACTTC. Translated, it gives CASSRSGGPYEQYF.

In its sample, this clonotype was seen many times. Here the CDR3 reads CSAQRQSAGNTIYF. CDR3 sequence (DNA): TGCAGCGCCCAACGACAGTCGGCTGGAAACACCATATATTTT. The rearrangement joins TRBV29-1 to TRBJ1-3; TRBD1 is a possible D gene (5 bases). V was trimmed by 7 bases and J by 2 bases, leaving 15 bases between them. Germline CDR1 SQVTM, CDR2 ANQGSEA. The CDR3 totals 14 residues. The full variable domain, with the rest looked up from reference TRBV29-1 and TRBJ1-3, is SAVISQKPSRDICQRGTSLTIQCQVDSQVTMMFWYRQQPGQSLTLIATANQGSEATYESGFVIDKFPISRPNLTFSTLTVSNMSPEDSSIYLCSAQRQSAGNTIYFGEGSWLTVV.